What follows are 9 T cell receptor beta chains derived from one specimen sequenced in a study of OX40 agonist ivuxolimab in advanced cancers. Libraries were constructed by the immunoSEQ multiplex PCR assay. Not all clones reach the TCRdb copy of this immuneACCESS table, which keeps in-frame sequences only. Checked studies attribute under half of the gap to unresolved V genes and leave the rest unexplained. The sample table holds about 9,100 clones, of which roughly 90% were seen once. The top ten hold 10% to 12% of the sample. The starting material was CD4+ or CD8+ T cells sorted from blood, obtained in a trial of the OX40 agonist ivuxolimab. These receptors were obtained from an adult with an advanced solid tumor such as melanoma, head and neck, liver or kidney cancer.

This rearrangement joins TRBV2 to TRBJ2-5, with a possible D match to TRBD2 (6 bases). The germline gives CDR1 SNHLY, CDR2 FYNNEI. The CDR3 totals 18 residues. The V end lost 3 bases, the J end lost 5 bases, and 25 bases lay between the germline ends. The CDR3 region has the DNA TGTGCCAGCAGTGAGGTTGAGACTAGTTTATCGACTTTGGAGACCCAGTACTTC. Encoded protein: CASSEVETSLSTLETQYF. The full variable domain, its missing parts supplied by reference TRBV2 and TRBJ2-5, is EPEVTQTPSHQVTQMGQEVILRCVPISNHLYFYWYRQILGQKVEFLVSFYNNEISEKSEIFDDQFSVERPDGSNFTLKIRSTKLEDSAMYFCASSEVETSLSTLETQYFGPGTRLLVL.

The J gene is TRBJ2-2, the V gene TRBV7-6; D possibly uses TRBD1 or TRBD2 (6 bases each). CDR1 is SGHVS and CDR2 is FNYEAQ in the germline V gene. Trimming shortened V by 2 bases and J by 0 bases, and 10 bases separated the two germline ends. The length of the CDR3 is 16 residues. CDR3 sequence reads: CASSLYRGANTGELFF. CDR3 coding DNA: TGTGCCAGCAGCTTATATAGGGGGGCGAACACCGGGGAGCTGTTTTTT. The full variable domain, rest sourced from reference TRBV7-6 and TRBJ2-2, is GAGVSQSPRYKVTKRGQDVALRCDPISGHVSLYWYRQALGQGPEFLTYFNYEAQQDKSGLPNDRFSAERPEGSISTLTIQRTEQRDSAMYRCASSLYRGANTGELFFGEGSRLTVL.

The genes are TRBV11-2 and TRBJ2-7, with D possibly being TRBD1 (6 bases). The germline V gene has CDR1 SGHAT and CDR2 FQNNGV. Trimming pared 5 bases from V and 2 bases from J, leaving 19 bases between. This CDR3 is built from 16 residues. The CDR3: CASSGERSGDPYEQYF. CDR3 in DNA: TGTGCCAGCAGCGGGGAGCGGTCAGGGGATCCCTACGAGCAGTACTTC.

This chain links TRBV4-2 with TRBJ2-1; either TRBD1 or TRBD2 may fit D (5 bases each). The CDR3 contains 13 residues. V was cut by 4 bases and J by 7 bases, with 11 bases left in between. Germline V gives CDR1 LGHNA, CDR2 YNFKEQ. The CDR3, as DNA: TGTGCCAGCAGCCCGGGGCTTGGGAATGAGCAGTTCTTC. This codes for CASSPGLGNEQFF.

This clone has just a few counts. V gene TRBV5-4 combines with J gene TRBJ1-2; D remains ambiguous. Per the germline V gene, CDR1 is SGHNT and CDR2 is YYREEE (reference sequence). Trimming cost V 0 bases and J 4 bases, with 10 bases left between them. The CDR3 extends over 14 amino acids. CDR3 DNA sequence: TGTGCCAGCAGCTTGGGCAGGCAATCCTATGGCTACACCTTC. It yields the protein CASSLGRQSYGYTF. The variable domain in full, with the rest retrieved from reference TRBV5-4 and TRBJ1-2, is ETGVTQSPTHLIKTRGQQVTLRCSSQSGHNTVSWYQQALGQGPQFIFQYYREEENGRGNFPPRFSGLQFPNYSSELNVNALELDDSALYLCASSLGRQSYGYTFGSGTRLTVV.

This clone was observed a few times. The rearrangement links TRBV9 to TRBJ2-7, with 12 bases aligning to TRBD1. This CDR3 is 16 amino acids long. V trimming: 0 bases; J trimming: 4 bases; junction bases outside the gene matches: 5. Germline CDR1 is SGDLS and CDR2 is YYNGEE. The CDR3 protein is CASSVGGTGGEYEQYF. The CDR3 region has the DNA TGTGCCAGCAGCGTAGGGGGGACAGGGGGCGAATACGAGCAGTACTTC.

The rearrangement links TRBV7-2 to TRBJ2-5, with TRBD1 matching over 7 bases. There are 15 residues in the CDR3. Trimming cost V 2 bases and J 2 bases; bases outside gene matches: 5. Germline V lookup: CDR1 SGHTA, CDR2 FQGNSA. CDR3 sequence (DNA): TGTGCCAGCAGCTTAACCGGGACAGAGCAAGAGACCCAGTACTTC. Residues: CASSLTGTEQETQYF.

The V and J genes are TRBV4-1 and TRBJ2-1; D is unresolved. The CDR3 is 12 residues long. V lost 7 bases to trimming and J lost 6 bases, with 10 bases between them. Per the germline V gene, CDR1 is MGHRA and CDR2 is YSYEKL. The DNA for the CDR3 is TGCGCCAGCACCTCGCTTGGCAATGAGCAGTTCTTC. It yields the protein CASTSLGNEQFF.

The chain uses TRBV29-1 and TRBJ2-4; D is possibly TRBD1 (6 bases). Per the germline V gene, CDR1 is SQVTM and CDR2 is ANQGSEA. CDR3 size: 13 residues. V was shortened by 6 bases and J by 5 bases, with 14 bases between the two germline ends. Here the CDR3 DNA reads TGCAGCGTGTTGGCCAGGGGACAAAACATTCAGTACTTC. Translation: CSVLARGQNIQYF. The full variable domain, rest sourced from reference TRBV29-1 and TRBJ2-4, is SAVISQKPSRDICQRGTSLTIQCQVDSQVTMMFWYRQQPGQSLTLIATANQGSEATYESGFVIDKFPISRPNLTFSTLTVSNMSPEDSSIYLCSVLARGQNIQYFGAGTRLSVL.